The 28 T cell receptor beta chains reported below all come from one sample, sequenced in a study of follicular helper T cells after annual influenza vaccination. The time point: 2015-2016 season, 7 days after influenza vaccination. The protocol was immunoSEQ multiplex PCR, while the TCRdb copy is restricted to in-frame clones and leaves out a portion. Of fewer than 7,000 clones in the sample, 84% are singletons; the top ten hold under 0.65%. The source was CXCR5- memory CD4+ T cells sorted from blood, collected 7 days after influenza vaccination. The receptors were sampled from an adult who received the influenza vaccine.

The CDR3 DNA is TGTGCCAGCAGCCAAAAGGGGACCCAGTACTTC. Encoded protein: CASSQKGTQYF. The rearrangement uses TRBV28 and TRBJ2-5; D uncertain. V was trimmed by 6 bases and J by 7 bases, leaving 9 bases between them. The CDR3 extends over 11 amino acids. The germline CDR1 and CDR2 sequences are MDHEN and SYDVKM.

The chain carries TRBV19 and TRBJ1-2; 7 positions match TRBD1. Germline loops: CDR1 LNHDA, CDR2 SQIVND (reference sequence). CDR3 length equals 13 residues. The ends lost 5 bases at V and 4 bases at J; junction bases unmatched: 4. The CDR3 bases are TGTGCCAGTAGTCCCCAGGGGGGCTATGGCTACACCTTC. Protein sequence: CASSPQGGYGYTF. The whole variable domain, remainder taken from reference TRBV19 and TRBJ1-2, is DGGITQSPKYLFRKEGQNVTLSCEQNLNHDAMYWYRQDPGQGLRLIYYSQIVNDFQKGDIAEGYSVSREKKESFPLTVTSAQKNPTAFYLCASSPQGGYGYTFGSGTRLTVV.

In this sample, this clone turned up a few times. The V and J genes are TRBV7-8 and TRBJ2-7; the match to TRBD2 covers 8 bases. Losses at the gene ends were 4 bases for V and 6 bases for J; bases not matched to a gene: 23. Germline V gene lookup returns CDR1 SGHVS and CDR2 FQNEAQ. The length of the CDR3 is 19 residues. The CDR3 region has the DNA TGTGCCAGCAGCTCCGGACTAGCTATGCACCCCAAAGCGTCCCTCGAGCAGTACTTC. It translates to CASSSGLAMHPKASLEQYF. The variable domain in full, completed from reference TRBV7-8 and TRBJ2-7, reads GAGVSQSPRYKVAKRGQDVALRCDPISGHVSLFWYQQALGQGPEFLTYFQNEAQLDKSGLPSDRFFAERPEGSVSTLKIQRTQQEDSAVYLCASSSGLAMHPKASLEQYFGPGTRLTVT.

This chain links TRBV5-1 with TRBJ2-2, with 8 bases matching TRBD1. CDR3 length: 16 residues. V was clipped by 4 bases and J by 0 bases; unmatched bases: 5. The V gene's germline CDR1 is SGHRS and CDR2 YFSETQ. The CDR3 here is CASSPGTGSNTGELFF. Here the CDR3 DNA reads TGCGCCAGCAGCCCAGGGACAGGCTCGAACACCGGGGAGCTGTTTTTT.

CDR3 amino acids: CASSLWASGTYEQYF. The CDR3 DNA reads as TGTGCCAGCAGTTTATGGGCTAGCGGGACCTACGAGCAGTACTTC. The J gene is TRBJ2-7, the V gene TRBV27, with TRBD2 matching 9 bases. The trim removed 1 base at V and 2 bases at J, leaving 3 bases unmatched. Per germline, CDR1 MNHEY and CDR2 SMNVEV (reference sequence). CDR3 length: 15 amino acids.

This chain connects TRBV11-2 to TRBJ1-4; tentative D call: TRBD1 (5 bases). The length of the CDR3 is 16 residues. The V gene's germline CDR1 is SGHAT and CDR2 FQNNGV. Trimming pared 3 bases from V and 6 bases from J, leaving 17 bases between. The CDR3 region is CASSLGRGTLDEKLFF. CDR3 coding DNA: TGTGCCAGCAGCTTGGGCCGAGGGACGTTAGATGAAAAACTGTTTTTT.

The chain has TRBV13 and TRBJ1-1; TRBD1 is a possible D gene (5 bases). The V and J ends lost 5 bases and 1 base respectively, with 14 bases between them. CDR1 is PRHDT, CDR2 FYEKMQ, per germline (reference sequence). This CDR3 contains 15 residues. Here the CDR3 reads CASSPPWGTNTEAFF. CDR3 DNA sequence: TGTGCCAGCAGCCCACCCTGGGGGACGAACACTGAAGCTTTCTTT.

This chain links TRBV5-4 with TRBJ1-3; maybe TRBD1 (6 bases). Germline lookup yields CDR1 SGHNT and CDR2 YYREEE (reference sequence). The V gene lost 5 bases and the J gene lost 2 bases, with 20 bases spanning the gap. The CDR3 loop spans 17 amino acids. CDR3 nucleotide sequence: TGTGCCAGCAGTCCTACCCCTTCCAGGGGTCCTGGAAACACCATATATTTT. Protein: CASSPTPSRGPGNTIYF.

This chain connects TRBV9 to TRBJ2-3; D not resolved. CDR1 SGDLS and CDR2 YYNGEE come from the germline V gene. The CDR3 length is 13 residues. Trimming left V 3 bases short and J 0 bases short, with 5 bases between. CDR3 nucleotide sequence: TGTGCCAGCAGCGCCACAAGCACAGATACGCAGTATTTT. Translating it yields CASSATSTDTQYF.

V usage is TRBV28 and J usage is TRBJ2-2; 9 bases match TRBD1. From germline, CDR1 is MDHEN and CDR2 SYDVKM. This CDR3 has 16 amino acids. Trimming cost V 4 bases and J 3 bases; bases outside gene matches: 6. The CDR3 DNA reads TGTGCCAGCAGTTGGGCAGGGACAGGGTACACCGGGGAGCTGTTTTTT. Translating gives CASSWAGTGYTGELFF.

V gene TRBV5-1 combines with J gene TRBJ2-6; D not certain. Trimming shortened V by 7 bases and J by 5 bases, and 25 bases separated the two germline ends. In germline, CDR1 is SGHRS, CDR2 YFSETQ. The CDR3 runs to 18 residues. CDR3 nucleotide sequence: TGCGCCAGCCATTCTAGATCGGTTCAACAAAGTCGGGCCAACGTCCTGACTTTC. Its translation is CASHSRSVQQSRANVLTF. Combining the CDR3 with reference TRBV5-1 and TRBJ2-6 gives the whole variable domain KAGVTQTPRYLIKTRGQQVTLSCSPISGHRSVSWYQQTPGQGLQFLFEYFSETQRNKGNFPGRFSGRQFSNSRSEMNVSTLELGDSALYLCASHSRSVQQSRANVLTFGAGSRLTVL.

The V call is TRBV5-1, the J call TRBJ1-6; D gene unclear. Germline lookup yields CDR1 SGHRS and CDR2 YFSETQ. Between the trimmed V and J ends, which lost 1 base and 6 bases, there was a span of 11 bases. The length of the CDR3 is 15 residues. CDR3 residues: CASSLTGLSNSPLHF. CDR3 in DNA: TGCGCCAGCAGCTTGACCGGCTTGAGTAATTCACCCCTCCACTTT.

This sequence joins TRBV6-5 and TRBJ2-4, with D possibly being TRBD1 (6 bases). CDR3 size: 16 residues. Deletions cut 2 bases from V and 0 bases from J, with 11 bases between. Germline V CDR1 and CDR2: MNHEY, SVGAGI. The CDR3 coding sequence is TGTGCCAGCAGTTACGGACAGTCACTAGCCAAAAACATTCAGTACTTC. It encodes CASSYGQSLAKNIQYF.

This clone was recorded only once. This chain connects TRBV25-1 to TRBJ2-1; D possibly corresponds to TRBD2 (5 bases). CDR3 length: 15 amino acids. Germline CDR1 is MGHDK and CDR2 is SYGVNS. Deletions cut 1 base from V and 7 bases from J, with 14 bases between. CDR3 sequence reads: CASSELRAKWNEQFF. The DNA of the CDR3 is TGTGCCAGCAGTGAATTGAGGGCCAAATGGAATGAGCAGTTCTTC.

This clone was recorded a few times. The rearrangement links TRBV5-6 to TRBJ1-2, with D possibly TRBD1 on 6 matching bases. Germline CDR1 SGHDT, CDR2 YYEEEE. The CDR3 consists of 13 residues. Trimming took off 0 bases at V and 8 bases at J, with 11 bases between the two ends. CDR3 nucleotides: TGTGCCAGCAGCTTGGTAGGGGGGACCGGCTACACCTTC. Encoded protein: CASSLVGGTGYTF.

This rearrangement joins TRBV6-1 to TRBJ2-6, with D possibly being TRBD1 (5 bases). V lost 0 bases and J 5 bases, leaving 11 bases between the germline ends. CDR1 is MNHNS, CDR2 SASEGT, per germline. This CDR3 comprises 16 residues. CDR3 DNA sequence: TGTGCCAGCAGTGAAGCGCAAGGGGCCCGGGCCAACGTCCTGACTTTC. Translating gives CASSEAQGARANVLTF.

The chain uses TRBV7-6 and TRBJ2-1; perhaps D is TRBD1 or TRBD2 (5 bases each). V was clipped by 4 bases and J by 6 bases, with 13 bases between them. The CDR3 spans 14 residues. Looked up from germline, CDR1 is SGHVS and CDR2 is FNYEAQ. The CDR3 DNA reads TGTGCCAGCAGCTGGGACCAGAAACCCAATGAGCAGTTCTTC. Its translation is CASSWDQKPNEQFF.

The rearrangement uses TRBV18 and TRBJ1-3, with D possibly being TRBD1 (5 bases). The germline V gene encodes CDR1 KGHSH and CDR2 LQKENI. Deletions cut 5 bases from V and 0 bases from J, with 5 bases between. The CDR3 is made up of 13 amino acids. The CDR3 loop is CASSTGSGNTIYF. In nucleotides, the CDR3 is TGTGCCAGCTCAACAGGCTCTGGAAACACCATATATTTT.

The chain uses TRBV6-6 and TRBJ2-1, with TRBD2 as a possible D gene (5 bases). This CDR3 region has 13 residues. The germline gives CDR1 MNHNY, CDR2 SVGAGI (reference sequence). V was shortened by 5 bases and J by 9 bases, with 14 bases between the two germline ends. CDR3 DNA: TGTGCCAGCAGTCAGGACTCCCGGGGTGAGCAGTTCTTC. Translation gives CASSQDSRGEQFF.

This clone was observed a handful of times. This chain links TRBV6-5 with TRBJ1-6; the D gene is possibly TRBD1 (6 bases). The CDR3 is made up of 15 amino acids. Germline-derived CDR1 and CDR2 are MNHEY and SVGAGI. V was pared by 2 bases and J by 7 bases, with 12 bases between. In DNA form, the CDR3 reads TGTGCCAGCAGTTACGGAGCAGGGGTGAATTCACCCCTCCACTTT. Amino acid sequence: CASSYGAGVNSPLHF.

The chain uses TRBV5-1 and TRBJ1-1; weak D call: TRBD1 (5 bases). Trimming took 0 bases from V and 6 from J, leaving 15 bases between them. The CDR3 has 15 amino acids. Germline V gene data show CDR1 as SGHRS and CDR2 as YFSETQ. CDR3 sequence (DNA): TGCGCCAGCAGCTTGGTTTATAGTGGGGGTTCTGAAGCTTTCTTT. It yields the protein CASSLVYSGGSEAFF.

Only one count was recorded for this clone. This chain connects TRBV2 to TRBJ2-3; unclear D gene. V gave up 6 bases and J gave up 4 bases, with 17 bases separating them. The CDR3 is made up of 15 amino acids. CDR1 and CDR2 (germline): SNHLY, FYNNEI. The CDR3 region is CASSPQRLGADTQYF. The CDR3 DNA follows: TGTGCCAGCAGCCCTCAGAGACTGGGTGCAGATACGCAGTATTTT.

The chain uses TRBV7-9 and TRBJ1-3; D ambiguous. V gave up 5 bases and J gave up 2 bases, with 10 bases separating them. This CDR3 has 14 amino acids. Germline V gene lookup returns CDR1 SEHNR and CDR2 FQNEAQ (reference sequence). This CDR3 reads CASSEQLAGNTIYF. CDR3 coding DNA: TGTGCCAGCAGCGAGCAGCTCGCTGGAAACACCATATATTTT.

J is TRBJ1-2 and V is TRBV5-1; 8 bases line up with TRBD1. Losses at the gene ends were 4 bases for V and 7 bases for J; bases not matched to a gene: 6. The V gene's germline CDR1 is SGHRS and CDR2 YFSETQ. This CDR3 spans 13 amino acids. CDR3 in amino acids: CASSTGQGGGYTF. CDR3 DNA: TGCGCCAGCAGCACCGGACAGGGAGGTGGCTACACCTTC.

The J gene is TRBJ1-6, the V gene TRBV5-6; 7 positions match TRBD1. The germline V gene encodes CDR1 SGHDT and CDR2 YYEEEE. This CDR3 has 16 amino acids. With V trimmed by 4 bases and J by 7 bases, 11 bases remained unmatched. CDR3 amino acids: CASSRDSGSQNSPLHF. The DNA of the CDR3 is TGTGCCAGCAGCCGGGACAGCGGCTCCCAGAATTCACCCCTCCACTTT.

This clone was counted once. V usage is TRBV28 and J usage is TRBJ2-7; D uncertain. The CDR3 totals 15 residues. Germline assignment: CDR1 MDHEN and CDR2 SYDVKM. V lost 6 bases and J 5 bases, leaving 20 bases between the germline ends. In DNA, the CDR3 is TGTGCCAGCAGAACGAGTGGGCTGGGTCGCGACGAGCAGTACTTC. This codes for CASRTSGLGRDEQYF.

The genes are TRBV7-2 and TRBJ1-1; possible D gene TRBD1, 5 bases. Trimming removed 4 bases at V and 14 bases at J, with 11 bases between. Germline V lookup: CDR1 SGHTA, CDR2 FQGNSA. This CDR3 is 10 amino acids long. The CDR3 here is CASSYGAHFF. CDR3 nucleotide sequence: TGTGCCAGCAGCTACGGGGCACACTTCTTT.

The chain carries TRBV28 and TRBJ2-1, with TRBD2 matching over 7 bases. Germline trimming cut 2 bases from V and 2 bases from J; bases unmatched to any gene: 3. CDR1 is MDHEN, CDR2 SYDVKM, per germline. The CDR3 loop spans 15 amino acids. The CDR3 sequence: CASSLRGGPYNEQFF. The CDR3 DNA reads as TGTGCCAGCAGTTTACGGGGAGGGCCCTACAATGAGCAGTTCTTC.